The 9 T cell receptor beta chains reported below all come from one sample, sequenced in a study of T-cell reconstitution after alpha-beta-depleted transplantation in children. Preparing the TCRbeta library involved the use of unique molecular identifiers. TCRdb reanalysed the PCR reads using MiXCR and keeps one entry per CDR3 protein. Of 300,000 to 400,000 distinct CDR3 sequences listed, 15% to 20% are singletons. Sequencing was performed on PBMCs, mostly from graft donor cells, taken 360 days after TCRalphabeta/CD19-depleted stem cell transplant. These receptors were collected from a male patient aged 2-15 years who had a stem cell transplant for acute lymphoblastic leukemia, so the T cells may come from the graft donor.

Only a few counts were recorded for this clonotype. The V and J genes are TRBV29-1 and TRBJ1-1; TRBD1 is a possible D gene (5 bases). Germline V gene sequence: CDR1 SQVTM, CDR2 ANQGSEA. The CDR3 is 14 amino acids. Deletions cut 4 bases from V and 3 bases from J, with 15 bases between. The CDR3 region has the DNA TGCAGCGTTGTTCGACCCGCCAGGGACACTGAAGCTTTCTTT. Translation gives CSVVRPARDTEAFF.

The rearrangement joins TRBV11-1 to TRBJ2-1; tentative D call: TRBD1 (6 bases). The germline V gene encodes CDR1 SGHAT and CDR2 FQDESV (reference sequence). The CDR3 is made up of 15 amino acids. The ends were cut back, 2 bases at V and 7 bases at J, with 15 bases in the middle. The DNA of the CDR3 is TGTGCCAGCAGCTTAAGGGGGTTCTTCCCAAATGAGCAGTTCTTC. It encodes CASSLRGFFPNEQFF.

The rearrangement joins TRBV7-2 to TRBJ1-1; a weak D match, TRBD1 (5 bases). Germline CDR1 and CDR2: SGHTA and FQGNSA. The CDR3 has 15 residues. Trimming stripped 5 bases from V and 2 bases from J, with 15 bases between. In DNA form, the CDR3 reads TGTGCCAGCAGCCCATACCCGGGGGTCAACACTGAAGCTTTCTTT. Encoded protein: CASSPYPGVNTEAFF.

The J gene is TRBJ1-5, the V gene TRBV28, with D uncertain. CDR1 MDHEN and CDR2 SYDVKM come from the germline V gene. The CDR3 has 16 amino acids. V was clipped by 5 bases and J by 0 bases, with 14 bases between them. CDR3 bases: TGTGCCAGCAGTCCCTTCACCCTCTATAGCAATCAGCCCCAGCATTTT. The encoded protein is CASSPFTLYSNQPQHF.

This clonotype was seen only a few times. V gene TRBV25-1 combines with J gene TRBJ2-3, with TRBD2 matching 9 bases. Germline V CDR1 and CDR2: MGHDK, SYGVNS. This CDR3 comprises 15 residues. V shed 5 bases, J shed 6 bases, and the junction held 9 bases outside the gene matches. CDR3 coding DNA: TGTGCCAGCAGTTCACCGGGACTAGCTGAGGATACGCAGTATTTT. It translates to CASSSPGLAEDTQYF.

This clonotype was recorded a few times. J is TRBJ1-6 and V is TRBV28, with TRBD1 matching 7 bases. This CDR3 comprises 15 residues. CDR1 is MDHEN and CDR2 is SYDVKM in the germline V gene. The V segment lost 5 bases and the J segment 7 bases; nucleotides outside the gene matches: 8. The CDR3 loop reads CASSPTGISNSPLHF. For the CDR3, the DNA is TGTGCCAGCAGTCCGACAGGGATTTCAAATTCACCCCTCCACTTT.

The chain has TRBV5-5 and TRBJ2-3; perhaps TRBD1 as D (5 bases). The V gene's germline CDR1 is SGHKS and CDR2 YYEKEE (reference sequence). The CDR3 spans 14 residues. V was clipped by 0 bases and J by 2 bases, with 7 bases between them. As DNA, the CDR3 is TGTGCCAGCAGCTTGGTGGGGCACACAGATACGCAGTATTTT. This sequence encodes CASSLVGHTDTQYF.

V gene TRBV6-1 combines with J gene TRBJ2-3; 13 bases are a match to TRBD2. Germline V gives CDR1 MNHNS, CDR2 SASEGT. Trimming removed 6 bases from V and 4 bases from J; junction bases left unmatched: 16. The CDR3 runs to 19 residues. CDR3: CASRRPGLAGLGRPDTQYF. The CDR3 DNA sequence: TGTGCCAGCAGACGCCCGGGACTAGCGGGGCTAGGGCGTCCAGATACGCAGTATTTT.

This clonotype was seen more than once but under ten times. The V gene is TRBV6-5, the J gene TRBJ2-5; D unresolved. Germline CDR1 reads MNHEY; CDR2 reads SVGAGI. CDR3 length equals 13 residues. Trimming removed 10 bases from V and 1 base from J, with 13 bases in between. CDR3 sequence (DNA): TGTGCCACCCCGTGGGTATCCCAAGAGACCCAGTACTTC. Translation: CATPWVSQETQYF.